The 5 T cell receptor beta chains in this list originate from one sample, sequenced in a study of tumor-infiltrating lymphocytes in primary liver carcinoma. With around 520 ng total RNA as template and a constant-region primer, TCR beta cDNA was made. Library construction for TCR beta comprised three nested multiplex PCR rounds performed with slightly modified ARM-PCR. Both of the initial two PCR rounds ran for 10 cycles and employed TRBV1-TRBV30 forward primers alongside a C-beta reverse primer. In TCRdb, the multiplex PCR reads were re-called with MiXCR into one record per CDR3 protein. This repertoire shows about 84,000 distinct CDR3 sequences, 55% to 85% found once; its top ten account for just under 20%. Co-extraction of RNA and DNA was performed on roughly 17-32 mg of unsorted bulk tissue. The sample comprised liver tumor tissue from sampling region 1. Documented subset: tumor region T1, superior pole. Source of these receptors: a man aged 35-49 years with primary liver carcinoma and hepatitis B virus infection.

About this clonotype itself: Its ends do not fully match the called genes, so a read error is possible. V gene TRBV7-9 combines with J gene TRBJ2-1; 9 bases agree with TRBD1. Germline CDR1 and CDR2: SEHNR and FQNEAQ (reference sequence). This CDR3 is 15 amino acids long. CDR3 protein: CASSLGDRVHNEQFF. The CDR3 coding sequence is TGTGCCAGTAGCTTAGGGGACAGGGTACACAATGAGCAGTTCTTC.

In this sample, this clonotype turned up many times. This rearrangement joins TRBV6-2 or TRBV6-3 to TRBJ2-4; 12 bases match TRBD2. Germline V gene sequence: CDR1 MNHEY, CDR2 SVGEGT. J gave up 2 bases and V 4 bases, and 0 bases lay outside the gene matches. The CDR3 sequence is 15 residues long. Here the CDR3 reads CASSWTSGTKNIQYF. CDR3 nucleotide sequence: TGTGCCAGCAGTTGGACTAGCGGGACCAAAAACATTCAGTACTTC.

This clonotype was seen a handful of times. A much larger clone lies one base from this, so it may be a read error. The gene calls are TRBV5-6 and TRBJ2-3; 9 nucleotides line up with TRBD1. This CDR3 is 15 amino acids long. With 4 bases clipped from V and 8 bases from J, the junction kept 11 bases outside the gene matches. The germline V gene has CDR1 SGHDT and CDR2 YYEEEE. The CDR3 bases are TGTGCCAGCAGCCTCGACAGGGGGGGGTCTAGTACGCAGTATTTT. Translation gives CASSLDRGGSSTQYF.

This clonotype showed up many times. The chain combines TRBV7-8 with TRBJ2-5; TRBD1 matches 9 bases. Per the germline V gene, CDR1 is SGHVS and CDR2 is FQNEAQ. Trimming took 6 bases from V and 2 from J; bases not matched to a gene: 7. This CDR3 has 15 residues. The CDR3 DNA reads TGTGCCAGCAGAACCGGGACAGGGATACAAGAGACCCAGTACTTC. Its translation is CASRTGTGIQETQYF.

This clonotype is a singleton in its sample. The chain links TRBV10-2 to TRBJ2-1; D remains unclear. This CDR3 has 15 residues. Germline lookup yields CDR1 WSHSY and CDR2 SAAADI. Between the trimmed V and J ends, which lost 10 bases and 7 bases, there was a span of 23 bases. CDR3 sequence: CANSRYSGASNEQFF. CDR3 bases: TGCGCCAACAGCCGATATTCCGGAGCCTCGAATGAGCAGTTCTTC.